This is a list of T cell receptor beta chains from one sample in a study of blood T cell repertoires in COVID-19. Clones were read by immunoSEQ multiplex PCR, and TCRdb kept only the in-frame ones, dropping some. There are 150,000 to 200,000 clones in the sample; about 85% occur only once, and roughly 1.3% lies in the top ten. The sample was peripheral blood. The source is a man in his fifties or sixties who had recovered from COVID-19. Each CDR3 is given with its conserved first and last residue. A D gene is named only where the DNA matches it firmly. Where a row states a size, it is once, few, many or the class of an expanded clone; other rows omit it.

CASSLEVGPIDTQYF TGTGCCAGCAGCTTAGAGGTGGGGCCCATTGATACGCAGTATTTT - - TRBJ2-3 TRBV7-9
CASSIVRDSNEQFF TGTGCCAGTAGTATAGTGCGAGACAGCAATGAGCAGTTCTTC - - TRBJ2-1 TRBV19
CASSFPGVNQPQHF TGTGCCAGCAGCTTTCCCGGGGTCAATCAGCCCCAGCATTTT - - TRBJ1-5 TRBV5-5
CASSEGLGGAYGYTF TGTGCCAGCAGTGAGGGATTAGGGGGGGCCTATGGCTACACCTTC - - TRBJ1-2 TRBV2
CASSLDGVRTDTQYF TGTGCCAGCAGCTTAGACGGGGTACGCACAGATACGCAGTATTTT - - TRBJ2-3 TRBV7-2
CASSEVGAFAGNTIYF TGTGCCAGCAGTGAGGTAGGAGCCTTCGCTGGAAACACCATATATTTT - - TRBJ1-3 TRBV6-1
CASSSRQGSGEKLFF TGTGCCAGTAGCTCACGACAGGGAAGTGGGGAAAAACTGTTTTTT TRBD1 - TRBJ1-4 TRBV19
CASSEPLAGGGSYQETQYF TGTGCCAGCAGTGAGCCCCTAGCGGGGGGAGGTTCGTATCAAGAGACCCAGTACTTC TRBD2 - TRBJ2-5 TRBV6-1
CASSIDITYEQYF TGTGCCAGCAGCATCGACATAACCTACGAGCAGTACTTC - - TRBJ2-7 TRBV5-5
CASRRDTNEKLFF TGTGCCAGCAGGCGGGACACTAATGAAAAACTGTTTTTT - - TRBJ1-4 TRBV7-6
CASRPQGANYGYTF TGTGCCAGTAGGCCACAGGGAGCTAACTATGGCTACACCTTC - - TRBJ1-2 TRBV19
CASSFNYEQYF TGTGCCAGTAGTTTCAACTACGAGCAGTACTTC - - TRBJ2-7 TRBV19
CASSVSGNPNQPQHF TGCGCCAGCAGCGTTTCCGGGAACCCCAATCAGCCCCAGCATTTT - - TRBJ1-5 TRBV5-1
CASSGGTGVYNEQFF TGTGCCAGCAGTGGGGGGACAGGGGTCTACAATGAGCAGTTCTTC TRBD1 - TRBJ2-1 TRBV2
CASSPASGGGTQYF TGTGCCAGCAGTCCAGCCTCGGGGGGAGGGACCCAGTACTTC TRBD2 - TRBJ2-5 TRBV5-6
CASSLTGYRETQYF TGTGCTAGCAGCCTCACAGGGTACAGAGAGACCCAGTACTTC - once TRBJ2-5 TRBV7-7
CASGLVGGLETQYF TGTGCTAGTGGTTTGGTAGGGGGATTGGAGACCCAGTACTTC - - TRBJ2-5 TRBV12-5
CASSLTAGNTIYF TGTGCCAGCAGTTTAACAGCTGGAAACACCATATATTTT - - TRBJ1-3 TRBV12-3/TRBV12-4
CASRPNRNSGNTIYF TGTGCCAGCAGACCCAACAGGAACTCTGGAAACACCATATATTTT - - TRBJ1-3 TRBV6-5
CATSDPSGGPNLYNEQFF TGTGCCACCAGTGATCCTAGCGGGGGGCCAAACTTATACAATGAGCAGTTCTTC TRBD2 - TRBJ2-1 TRBV24-1
CATSDDGRGTGELFF TGTGCCACCAGTGATGATGGACGGGGAACCGGGGAGCTGTTTTTT - - TRBJ2-2 TRBV24-1
CASSSGANYGYTF TGCGCCAGCAGCTCCGGAGCTAACTATGGCTACACCTTC - - TRBJ1-2 TRBV5-1
CASSADRAPLHF TGTGCCAGCAGCGCCGACAGGGCCCCCCTCCACTTT TRBD1 few TRBJ1-6 TRBV3-1/TRBV3-2